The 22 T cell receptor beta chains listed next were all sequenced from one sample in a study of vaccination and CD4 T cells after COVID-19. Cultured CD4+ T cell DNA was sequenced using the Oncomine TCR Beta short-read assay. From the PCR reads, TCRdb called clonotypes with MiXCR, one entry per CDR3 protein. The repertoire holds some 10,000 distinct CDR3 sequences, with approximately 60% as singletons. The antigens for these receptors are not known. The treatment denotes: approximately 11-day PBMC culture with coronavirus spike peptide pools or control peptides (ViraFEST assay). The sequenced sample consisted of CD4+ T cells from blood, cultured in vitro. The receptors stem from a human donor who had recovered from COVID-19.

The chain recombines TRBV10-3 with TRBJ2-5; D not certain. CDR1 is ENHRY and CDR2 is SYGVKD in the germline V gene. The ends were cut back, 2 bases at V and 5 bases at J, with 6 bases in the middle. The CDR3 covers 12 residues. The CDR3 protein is CAISEMLETQYF. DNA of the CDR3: TGTGCCATCAGTGAGATGTTGGAGACCCAGTACTTC.

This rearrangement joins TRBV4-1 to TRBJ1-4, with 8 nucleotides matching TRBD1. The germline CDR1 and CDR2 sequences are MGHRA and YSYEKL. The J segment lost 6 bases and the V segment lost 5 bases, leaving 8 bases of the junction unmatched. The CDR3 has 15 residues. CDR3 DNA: TGCGCCAGCAGCAGATACAGGGGGATCGATGAAAAACTGTTTTTT. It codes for CASSRYRGIDEKLFF.

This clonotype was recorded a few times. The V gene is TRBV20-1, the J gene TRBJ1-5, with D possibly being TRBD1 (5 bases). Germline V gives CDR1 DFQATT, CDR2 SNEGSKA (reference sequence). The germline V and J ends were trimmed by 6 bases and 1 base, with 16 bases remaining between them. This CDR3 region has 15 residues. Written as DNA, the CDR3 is TGCAGTGCCCGTCCTGCGGGACTAAGCAATCAGCCCCAGCATTTT. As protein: CSARPAGLSNQPQHF.

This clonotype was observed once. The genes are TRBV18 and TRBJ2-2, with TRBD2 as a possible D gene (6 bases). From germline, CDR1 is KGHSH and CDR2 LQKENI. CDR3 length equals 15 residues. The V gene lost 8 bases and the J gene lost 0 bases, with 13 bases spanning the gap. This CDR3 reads CASTTSPANTGELFF. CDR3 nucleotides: TGTGCCAGCACGACTAGTCCCGCGAACACCGGGGAGCTGTTTTTT.

The CDR3 coding sequence is TGCAGTTGCGGTGAGGGGGACACTGAAGCTTTCTTT. Translated, it gives CSCGEGDTEAFF. This chain connects TRBV20-1 to TRBJ1-1; the D gene is possibly TRBD1 (6 bases). Trimming took 8 bases from V and 3 from J, leaving 13 bases between them. Germline V lookup: CDR1 DFQATT, CDR2 SNEGSKA (reference sequence). CDR3 length equals 12 residues.

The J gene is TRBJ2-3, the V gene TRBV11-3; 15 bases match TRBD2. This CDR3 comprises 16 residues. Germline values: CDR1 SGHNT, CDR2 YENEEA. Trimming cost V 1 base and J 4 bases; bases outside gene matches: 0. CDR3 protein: CASSLGTSGRADTQYF. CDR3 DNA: TGTGCCAGCAGCTTAGGGACTAGCGGGAGGGCAGATACGCAGTATTTT.

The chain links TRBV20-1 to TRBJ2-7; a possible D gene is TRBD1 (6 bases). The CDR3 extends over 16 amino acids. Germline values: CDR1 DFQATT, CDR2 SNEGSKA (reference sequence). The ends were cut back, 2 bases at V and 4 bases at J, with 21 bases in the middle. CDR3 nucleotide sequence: TGCAGTGCTAGAAAGGACCCGGGACCCCAGGGGTACGAGCAGTACTTC. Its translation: CSARKDPGPQGYEQYF.

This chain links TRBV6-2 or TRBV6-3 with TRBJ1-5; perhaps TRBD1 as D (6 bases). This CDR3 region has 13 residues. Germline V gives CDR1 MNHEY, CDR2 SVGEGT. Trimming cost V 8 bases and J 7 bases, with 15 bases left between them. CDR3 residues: CASARGAGQPQHF. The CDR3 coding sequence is TGTGCCAGCGCTCGGGGGGCGGGGCAGCCCCAGCATTTT.

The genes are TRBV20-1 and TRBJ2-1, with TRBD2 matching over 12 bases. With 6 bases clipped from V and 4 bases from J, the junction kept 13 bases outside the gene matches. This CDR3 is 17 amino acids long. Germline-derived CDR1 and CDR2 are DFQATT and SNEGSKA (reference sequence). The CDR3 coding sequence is TGCAGTGCCCGAAGTCTAGCGGGGGGGCCTGGGTACAATGAGCAGTTCTTC. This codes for CSARSLAGGPGYNEQFF.

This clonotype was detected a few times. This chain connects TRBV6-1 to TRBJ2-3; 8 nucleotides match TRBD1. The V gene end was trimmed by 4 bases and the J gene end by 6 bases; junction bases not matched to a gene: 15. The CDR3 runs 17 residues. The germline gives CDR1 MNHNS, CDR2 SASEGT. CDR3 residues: CASSGSARGLRFDTQYF. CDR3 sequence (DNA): TGTGCCAGCAGTGGGTCGGCCAGGGGGCTTAGATTTGATACGCAGTATTTT.

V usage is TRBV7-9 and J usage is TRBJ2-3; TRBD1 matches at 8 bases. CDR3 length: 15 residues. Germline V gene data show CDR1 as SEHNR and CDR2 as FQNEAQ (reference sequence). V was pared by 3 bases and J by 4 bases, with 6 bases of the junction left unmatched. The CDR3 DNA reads TGTGCCAGCAGCTTCAGGACAGGGCAGGCAGATACGCAGTATTTT. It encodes CASSFRTGQADTQYF.

The CDR3 DNA reads as TGTGCCAGCAGTTTATACGCTAAAACCGAGCAGTACTTC. Translating gives CASSLYAKTEQYF. The chain is built from TRBV12-3 or TRBV12-4 and TRBJ2-7; no firm D call. V was shortened by 2 bases and J by 6 bases, with 11 bases between the two germline ends. The CDR3 contains 13 residues.

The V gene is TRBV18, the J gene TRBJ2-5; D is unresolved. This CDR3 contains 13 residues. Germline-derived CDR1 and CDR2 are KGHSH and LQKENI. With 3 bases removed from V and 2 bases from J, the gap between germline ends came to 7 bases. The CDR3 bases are TGTGCCAGCTCACCGCACTCACAAGAGACCCAGTACTTC. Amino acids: CASSPHSQETQYF.

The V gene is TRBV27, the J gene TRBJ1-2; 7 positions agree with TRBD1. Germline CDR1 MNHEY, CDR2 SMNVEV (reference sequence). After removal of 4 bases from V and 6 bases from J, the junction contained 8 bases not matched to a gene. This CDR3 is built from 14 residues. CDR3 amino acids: CASSSRQGVNGYTF. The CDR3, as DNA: TGTGCCAGCAGTTCTCGACAGGGCGTAAATGGCTACACCTTC.

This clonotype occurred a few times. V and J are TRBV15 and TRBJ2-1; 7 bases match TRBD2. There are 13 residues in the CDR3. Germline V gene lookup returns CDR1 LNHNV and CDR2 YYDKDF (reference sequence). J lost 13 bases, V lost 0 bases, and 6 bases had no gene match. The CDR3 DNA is TGTGCCACCAGCAGAGATATTAGCGGGCTACAGTTCTTC. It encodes CATSRDISGLQFF.

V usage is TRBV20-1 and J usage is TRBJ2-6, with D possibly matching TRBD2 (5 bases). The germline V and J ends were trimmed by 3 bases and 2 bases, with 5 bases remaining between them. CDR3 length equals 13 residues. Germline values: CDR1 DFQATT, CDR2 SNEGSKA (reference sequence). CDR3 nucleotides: TGCAGTGCTAGGGGAGCTGGGGCCAACGTCCTGACTTTC. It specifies CSARGAGANVLTF.

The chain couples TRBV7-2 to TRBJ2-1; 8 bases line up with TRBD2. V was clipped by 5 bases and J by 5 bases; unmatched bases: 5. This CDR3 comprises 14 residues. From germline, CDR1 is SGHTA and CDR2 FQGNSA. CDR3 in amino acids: CASSHGLANNEQFF. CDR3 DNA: TGTGCCAGCAGCCACGGACTAGCAAACAATGAGCAGTTCTTC.

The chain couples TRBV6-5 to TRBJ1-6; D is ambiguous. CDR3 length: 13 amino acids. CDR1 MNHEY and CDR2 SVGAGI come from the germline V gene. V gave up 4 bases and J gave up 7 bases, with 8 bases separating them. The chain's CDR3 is CASSSVDNSPLHF. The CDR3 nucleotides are TGTGCCAGCAGTTCCGTGGACAATTCACCCCTCCACTTT.

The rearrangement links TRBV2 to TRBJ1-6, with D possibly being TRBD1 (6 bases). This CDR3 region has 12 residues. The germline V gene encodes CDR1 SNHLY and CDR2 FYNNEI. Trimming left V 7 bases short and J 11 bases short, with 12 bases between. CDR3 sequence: CASIGRGAPLHF. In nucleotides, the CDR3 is TGTGCCAGCATTGGAAGGGGGGCACCCCTCCACTTT.

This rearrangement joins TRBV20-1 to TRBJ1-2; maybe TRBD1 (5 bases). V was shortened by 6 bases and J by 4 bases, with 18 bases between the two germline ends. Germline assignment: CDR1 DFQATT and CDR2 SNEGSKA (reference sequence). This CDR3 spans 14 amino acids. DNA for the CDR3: TGCAGTGCAGCGCGACAGTCGGACATCTATGGCTACACCTTC. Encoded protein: CSAARQSDIYGYTF.

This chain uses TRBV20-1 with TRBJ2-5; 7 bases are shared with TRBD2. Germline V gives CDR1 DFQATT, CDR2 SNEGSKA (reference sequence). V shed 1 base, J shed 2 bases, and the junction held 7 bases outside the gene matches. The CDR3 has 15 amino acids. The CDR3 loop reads CSARVGRAGQETQYF. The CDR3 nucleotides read TGCAGTGCTAGAGTCGGACGAGCGGGGCAAGAGACCCAGTACTTC.

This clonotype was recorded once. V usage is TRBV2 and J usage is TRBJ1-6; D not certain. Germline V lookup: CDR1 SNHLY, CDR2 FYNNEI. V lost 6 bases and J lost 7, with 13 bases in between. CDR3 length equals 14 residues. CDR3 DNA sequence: TGTGCCAGCAGAAGGACGGCGGCCAATTCACCCCTCCACTTT. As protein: CASRRTAANSPLHF.